This passage covers 21 T cell receptor beta chains from one sample sequenced in a study of blood T cell repertoires in COVID-19. Assay: immunoSEQ multiplex PCR; the TCRdb copy retains only in-frame clones and omits some. The data contain approximately 110,000 clones, 70% to 90% of them seen just once; the ten biggest clones take up 8% to 9.5%. The source material was peripheral blood. The source is a woman in her 70s who had recovered from COVID-19.

This chain links TRBV19 with TRBJ1-2; 8 nucleotides line up with TRBD1. Germline V CDR1 and CDR2: LNHDA, SQIVND (reference sequence). V gave up 4 bases and J gave up 3 bases; unmatched junction bases: 7. The CDR3 length is 15 residues. The CDR3 DNA sequence: TGTGCCAGTAGTAACGACAGGGGAGGAGACTATGGCTACACCTTC. This encodes CASSNDRGGDYGYTF. The full variable domain, in which reference TRBV19 and TRBJ1-2 provide the parts outside the CDR3, is DGGITQSPKYLFRKEGQNVTLSCEQNLNHDAMYWYRQDPGQGLRLIYYSQIVNDFQKGDIAEGYSVSREKKESFPLTVTSAQKNPTAFYLCASSNDRGGDYGYTFGSGTRLTVV.

The genes are TRBV5-4 and TRBJ2-2; the match to TRBD1 covers 8 bases. J was trimmed by 3 bases and V by 5 bases; bases with no gene match: 6. Germline CDR1 and CDR2: SGHNT and YYREEE (reference sequence). The CDR3 extends over 15 amino acids. The CDR3 protein is CASSPGGRDTGELFF. In DNA, the CDR3 is TGTGCCAGCAGTCCAGGGGGCCGGGACACCGGGGAGCTGTTTTTT. The whole variable domain, remainder taken from reference TRBV5-4 and TRBJ2-2, is ETGVTQSPTHLIKTRGQQVTLRCSSQSGHNTVSWYQQALGQGPQFIFQYYREEENGRGNFPPRFSGLQFPNYSSELNVNALELDDSALYLCASSPGGRDTGELFFGEGSRLTVL.

The chain combines TRBV5-1 with TRBJ2-1; 11 nucleotides align to TRBD2. V dropped 0 bases and J dropped 3; count of bases not matched to a gene: 2. CDR3 length: 16 amino acids. Germline V gene lookup returns CDR1 SGHRS and CDR2 YFSETQ. The CDR3: CASSLGLAGLYNEQFF. Written as DNA, the CDR3 is TGCGCCAGCAGCTTGGGACTAGCGGGACTCTACAATGAGCAGTTCTTC.

The CDR3, as DNA: TGCGCCAGCAGCCAAGTCTACCCAGGACAGACCTATGGCTACACCTTC. Its protein is CASSQVYPGQTYGYTF. The V call is TRBV4-1, the J call TRBJ1-2; the D gene is possibly TRBD1 (6 bases). V was clipped by 1 base and J by 4 bases, with 16 bases between them. The germline V gene has CDR1 MGHRA and CDR2 YSYEKL. This CDR3 comprises 16 residues.

The V call is TRBV2, the J call TRBJ2-1; D gene uncertain. Trimming shortened V by 3 bases and J by 3 bases, and 6 bases separated the two germline ends. CDR1 is SNHLY, CDR2 FYNNEI, per germline. This CDR3 comprises 13 residues. The CDR3 spells CASSDSLYNEQFF. The DNA for the CDR3 is TGTGCCAGCAGTGATTCCCTCTACAATGAGCAGTTCTTC.

The chain has TRBV7-2 and TRBJ2-3; D perhaps matches TRBD1 (6 bases). Germline-derived CDR1 and CDR2 are SGHTA and FQGNSA. The CDR3 totals 16 residues. V lost 2 bases and J lost 2, with 14 bases in between. CDR3 coding DNA: TGTGCCAGCAGCTTATACTTTGCAGGGGTCACAGATACGCAGTATTTT. Its protein is CASSLYFAGVTDTQYF.

The gene calls are TRBV7-2 and TRBJ2-3; perhaps TRBD2 as D (6 bases). V was trimmed by 2 bases and J by 3 bases, leaving 15 bases between them. The CDR3 spans 16 residues. CDR1 and CDR2 (germline): SGHTA, FQGNSA. The CDR3 DNA sequence: TGTGCCAGCAGCTTATATCGCGGACTATTTACAGATACGCAGTATTTT. This translates into CASSLYRGLFTDTQYF.

The chain uses TRBV27 and TRBJ1-5, with TRBD1 matching over 9 bases. J lost 4 bases, V lost 5 bases, and 18 bases had no gene match. The CDR3 contains 19 residues. Per germline, CDR1 MNHEY and CDR2 SMNVEV (reference sequence). As DNA, the CDR3 is TGTGCCAGCAGTATCCGGGGGGACAGGGAGACCTCCTGGAATCAGCCCCAGCATTTT. This codes for CASSIRGDRETSWNQPQHF.

The V call is TRBV6-4, the J call TRBJ2-5; possibly TRBD2 for D (5 bases). V shed 2 bases and J shed 1 base, with 11 bases lying between them. The CDR3 spans 15 residues. Germline CDR1 is MRHNA and CDR2 is SNTAGT. DNA of the CDR3: TGTGCCAGCAGTGACGTCCGGGAATCCCAAGAGACCCAGTACTTC. Its protein product is CASSDVRESQETQYF.

This clone has more than one count but fewer than ten. The rearrangement joins TRBV4-3 to TRBJ1-6; D possibly corresponds to TRBD1 (5 bases). The CDR3 covers 13 residues. Trimming stripped 4 bases from V and 11 bases from J, with 12 bases between. Germline V lookup: CDR1 LGHNA, CDR2 YSLEER. DNA of the CDR3: TGCGCCAGCAGCCTCCAGGGAGGGGCACCCCTCCACTTT. Its translation: CASSLQGGAPLHF.

This chain links TRBV4-1 with TRBJ1-4; 7 positions match TRBD1. The CDR3 contains 15 residues. Looked up from germline, CDR1 is MGHRA and CDR2 is YSYEKL. V lost 4 bases and J lost 3; bases outside the gene matches: 5. The CDR3 protein is CASSRRQGANEKLFF. DNA for the CDR3: TGCGCCAGCAGCCGGAGACAGGGAGCTAATGAAAAACTGTTTTTT.

V usage is TRBV18 and J usage is TRBJ1-5; a possible D gene is TRBD1 (5 bases). The CDR3 has 17 residues. V lost 2 bases and J lost 2, with 16 bases in between. The germline V gene encodes CDR1 KGHSH and CDR2 LQKENI. CDR3 coding DNA: TGTGCCAGCTCACCAACTGGGGGGGTTTCGGGCAATCAGCCCCAGCATTTT. This sequence encodes CASSPTGGVSGNQPQHF.

The gene calls are TRBV19 and TRBJ2-7, with unresolved D. Germline V lookup: CDR1 LNHDA, CDR2 SQIVND (reference sequence). This CDR3 contains 11 residues. V dropped 8 bases and J dropped 4 bases, with 9 bases sitting between them. CDR3 sequence (DNA): TGTGCCAGTCAACTCCTGTACGAGCAGTACTTC. Translating it yields CASQLLYEQYF.

This clone has just a few counts. V gene TRBV5-4 combines with J gene TRBJ2-1; a possible D gene is TRBD2 (5 bases). This CDR3 has 16 amino acids. V lost 4 bases and J lost 1, with 15 bases in between. CDR1 and CDR2 from the germline V gene are SGHNT and YYREEE (reference sequence). This chain's CDR3 is CASSPAWQRSYNEQFF. CDR3 bases: TGTGCCAGCAGCCCAGCCTGGCAGCGGTCCTACAATGAGCAGTTCTTC.

This sequence joins TRBV18 and TRBJ2-7; D remains unclear. The CDR3 has 13 amino acids. Germline V gene data show CDR1 as KGHSH and CDR2 as LQKENI. Trimming left V 5 bases short and J 5 bases short, with 13 bases between. The CDR3 sequence is CASSSAILNEQYF. The CDR3 region has the DNA TGTGCCAGCTCATCCGCTATCCTAAACGAGCAGTACTTC.

J is TRBJ2-7 and V is TRBV19; tentatively, D is TRBD1 (5 bases). Germline CDR1 and CDR2: LNHDA and SQIVND (reference sequence). The CDR3 sequence is 14 residues long. V shed 5 bases and J shed 9 bases, with 20 bases lying between them. The CDR3 here is CASSSLDRATGQYF. In DNA, the CDR3 is TGTGCCAGTAGTTCCCTCGACAGAGCTACGGGGCAGTACTTC.

The V gene is TRBV27, the J gene TRBJ2-2; D unresolved. V dropped 5 bases and J dropped 0 bases, with 4 bases sitting between them. Germline V lookup: CDR1 MNHEY, CDR2 SMNVEV (reference sequence). There are 13 residues in the CDR3. The DNA for the CDR3 is TGTGCCAGCAGTACAGCGAACACCGGGGAGCTGTTTTTT. Protein product: CASSTANTGELFF.

The chain recombines TRBV12-2 with TRBJ1-2; TRBD1 was called by the table and not checked on the DNA. TRBV12-2 is a documented pseudogene. This CDR3 is built from 13 residues. This CDR3 reads CASRLWTVYGYTF. The CDR3, as DNA: TGTGCAAGTCGCTTATGGACAGTCTATGGCTACACCTTC.

This clone was counted once. Other DNA sequences in the same sample also yield this CDR3. The chain couples TRBV12-3 or TRBV12-4 to TRBJ1-2; no clear D. The CDR3 is 13 residues long. V was clipped by 1 base and J by 2 bases, with 5 bases between them. In nucleotides, the CDR3 is TGTGCCAGCAGTTTAGGTCAGAACTATGGCTACACCTTC. Encoded protein: CASSLGQNYGYTF.

The chain is built from TRBV14 and TRBJ2-7; 9 positions agree with TRBD2. In germline, CDR1 is SGHDN, CDR2 FVKESK. The trim removed 4 bases at V and 0 bases at J, leaving 7 bases unmatched. This CDR3 has 16 amino acids. This CDR3 reads CASSPRTSASSYEQYF. CDR3 bases: TGTGCCAGCAGCCCACGGACTAGCGCTAGCTCCTACGAGCAGTACTTC.

The chain links TRBV6-6 to TRBJ1-2; 8 nucleotides line up with TRBD1. V shed 7 bases, J shed 4 bases, and the junction held 8 bases outside the gene matches. Germline CDR1 is MNHNY and CDR2 is SVGAGI (reference sequence). The CDR3 is 14 residues long. The CDR3 region has the DNA TGTGCCAGCACTCCCGGGACAGGTCGCTATGGCTACACCTTC. Translating it yields CASTPGTGRYGYTF.